The rows below give T cell receptor beta chains drawn from one sample of a study of blood T cell repertoires in COVID-19. Libraries were prepared by immunoSEQ multiplex PCR; TCRdb keeps only in-frame clonotypes and omits some of them. The top ten clones hold about 5.7% of a sample with roughly 180,000 clones, roughly 80% of them seen once. The sequenced sample consisted of PBMCs or T cells enriched from blood (not recorded which). The receptors come from a woman aged 35 to 49 with acute COVID-19. Each CDR3 is given with its conserved first and last residue. The D gene is left open where the match is weak. Only part of the rows carry a size: once, few, many, or a class if the clone is expanded.

V gene: TRBV3-1/TRBV3-2
D gene: NA
clone size: NA
J gene: TRBJ2-2
CDR3 protein: CASSQVRVGELFF
CDR3 DNA: TGTGCCAGCAGCCAAGTTAGAGTCGGGGAGCTGTTTTTT

V gene: TRBV24-1
D gene: TRBD1
clone size: NA
J gene: TRBJ2-2
CDR3 protein: CATSGRGRAYTGELFF
CDR3 DNA: TGTGCCACCAGTGGAAGGGGGCGGGCGTACACCGGGGAGCTGTTTTTT

V gene: TRBV18
D gene: TRBD1
clone size: few
J gene: TRBJ2-5
CDR3 protein: CASSSLTGVETQYF
CDR3 DNA: TGTGCCAGCTCATCCTTGACAGGGGTAGAGACCCAGTACTTC

V gene: TRBV2
D gene: TRBD2
clone size: NA
J gene: TRBJ2-1
CDR3 protein: CATSRRLAGALGYNEQFF
CDR3 DNA: TGTGCTACAAGTCGAAGGCTAGCGGGAGCCTTGGGCTACAATGAGCAGTTCTTC

V gene: TRBV4-1
D gene: TRBD2
clone size: NA
J gene: TRBJ2-1
CDR3 protein: CASSQPPAGAPNEQFF
CDR3 DNA: TGCGCCAGCAGCCAGCCCCCGGCGGGAGCCCCCAATGAGCAGTTCTTC

V gene: TRBV7-3
D gene: TRBD2
clone size: NA
J gene: TRBJ2-2
CDR3 protein: CASSSTGASGSETGELFF
CDR3 DNA: TGTGCCAGCAGCTCAACCGGGGCTAGCGGGAGCGAGACCGGGGAGCTGTTTTTT

V gene: TRBV29-1
D gene: NA
clone size: NA
J gene: TRBJ1-2
CDR3 protein: CSVVQNYGYTF
CDR3 DNA: TGCAGCGTTGTACAGAACTATGGCTACACCTTC

V gene: TRBV5-1
D gene: NA
clone size: NA
J gene: TRBJ1-1
CDR3 protein: CASSSVIGGTGGGTEAFF
CDR3 DNA: TGCGCCAGCAGCTCCGTAATCGGGGGGACCGGGGGCGGCACTGAAGCTTTCTTT

V gene: TRBV3-1/TRBV3-2
D gene: TRBD1
clone size: NA
J gene: TRBJ1-2
CDR3 protein: CASSQARQGYYGYTF
CDR3 DNA: TGTGCCAGCAGCCAGGCCCGACAGGGGTACTATGGCTACACCTTC

V gene: TRBV9
D gene: NA
clone size: NA
J gene: TRBJ2-3
CDR3 protein: CASSPRGIGTDTQYF
CDR3 DNA: TGTGCCAGCAGCCCCCGGGGTATCGGGACAGATACGCAGTATTTT

V gene: TRBV3-1/TRBV3-2
D gene: NA
clone size: NA
J gene: TRBJ1-2
CDR3 protein: CASSQVMGPDYGYTF
CDR3 DNA: TGTGCCAGCAGCCAAGTCATGGGCCCCGACTATGGCTACACCTTC

V gene: TRBV19
D gene: NA
clone size: many
J gene: TRBJ1-5
CDR3 protein: CASSSERLSNQPQHF
CDR3 DNA: TGTGCCAGTAGTTCGGAGAGACTTAGCAATCAGCCCCAGCATTTT

V gene: TRBV3-1/TRBV3-2
D gene: NA
clone size: NA
J gene: TRBJ2-1
CDR3 protein: CASSQRLGLIF
CDR3 DNA: TGTGCCAGCAGCCAACGACTAGGGTTAATCTTC

V gene: TRBV20-1
D gene: TRBD2
clone size: NA
J gene: TRBJ2-1
CDR3 protein: CSASGAGGASGSLGEQFF
CDR3 DNA: TGCAGTGCTAGTGGTGCCGGGGGGGCTAGCGGGAGTTTAGGTGAGCAGTTCTTC

V gene: TRBV4-1
D gene: TRBD2
clone size: NA
J gene: TRBJ2-6
CDR3 protein: CASSQGQREPWANVLTF
CDR3 DNA: TGCGCCAGCAGCCAAGGGCAGCGGGAGCCCTGGGCCAACGTCCTGACTTTC

V gene: TRBV30
D gene: TRBD1
clone size: NA
J gene: TRBJ2-3
CDR3 protein: CAAGGQLTDTQYF
CDR3 DNA: TGTGCCGCAGGGGGACAGCTCACAGATACGCAGTATTTT

V gene: TRBV19
D gene: NA
clone size: NA
J gene: TRBJ2-5
CDR3 protein: CASSITSTETQYF
CDR3 DNA: TGTGCCAGTAGTATAACTAGCACCGAGACCCAGTACTTC

V gene: TRBV21-1
D gene: NA
clone size: few
J gene: TRBJ2-5
CDR3 protein: CASSKKAETSGKRETQYF
CDR3 DNA: TGTGCCAGCAGCAAAAAGGCCGAGACTAGCGGGAAGCGAGAGACCCAGTACTTC